This record looks at one T cell receptor beta chain sequence and its context. The source of the sample is a study of blood T cell repertoires in COVID-19. Method: immunoSEQ multiplex PCR; TCRdb's copy keeps in-frame clones and lacks some. The data show 150,000 or so clones, about 88% seen once. Germline V gene sequence: CDR1 SGDLS, CDR2 YYNGEE. V was shortened by 5 bases and J by 4 bases, with 8 bases between the two germline ends. The CDR3 is made up of 12 amino acids. Sequencing was performed on peripheral blood. The TCR comes from a man aged 55 to 70 with COVID-19, enrolled during active disease. This chain links TRBV9 with TRBJ2-3; D unresolved. CDR3 residues: CASSISADTQYF. The CDR3 nucleotides are TGTGCCAGCAGTATATCGGCAGATACGCAGTATTTT.